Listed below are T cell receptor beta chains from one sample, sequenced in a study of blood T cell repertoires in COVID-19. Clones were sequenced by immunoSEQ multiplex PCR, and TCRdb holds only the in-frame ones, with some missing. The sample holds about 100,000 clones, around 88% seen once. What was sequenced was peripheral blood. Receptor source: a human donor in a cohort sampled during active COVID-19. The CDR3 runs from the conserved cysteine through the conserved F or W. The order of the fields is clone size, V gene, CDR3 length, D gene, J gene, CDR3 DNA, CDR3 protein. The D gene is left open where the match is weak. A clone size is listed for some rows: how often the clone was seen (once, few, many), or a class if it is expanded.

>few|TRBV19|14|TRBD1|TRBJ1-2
TGTGCCAGTAGTCCCGGACAGGGCGGCTATGGCTACACCTTC
CASSPGQGGYGYTF
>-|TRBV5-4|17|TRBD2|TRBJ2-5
TGTGCCAGCAGTACCGGGACTAGCAGAGGTGCGGGTGAGACCCAGTACTTC
CASSTGTSRGAGETQYF
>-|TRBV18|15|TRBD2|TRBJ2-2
TGTGCCAGCTCACCTTCAGCGGGATCCACCGGGGAGCTGTTTTTT
CASSPSAGSTGELFF
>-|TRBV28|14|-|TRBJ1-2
TGTGCCAGCAGAGTGTTGCGCGGTAACTATGGCTACACCTTC
CASRVLRGNYGYTF
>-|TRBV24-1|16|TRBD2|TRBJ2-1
TGTGCCACCAGTGATTTAGCGGGAGCGAACTACAATGAGCAGTTCTTC
CATSDLAGANYNEQFF
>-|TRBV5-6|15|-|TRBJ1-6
TGTGCCAGCAGCTTGAGTCCCGGAGATAATTCACCCCTCCACTTT
CASSLSPGDNSPLHF
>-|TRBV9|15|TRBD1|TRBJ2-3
TGTGCCAGCAGCGTCCGGGACAGGGGAACATTAACGCAGTATTTT
CASSVRDRGTLTQYF
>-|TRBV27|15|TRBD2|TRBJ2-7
TGTGCCAGCAGTCCGGCCCCCGGGGGGGATAAGGAGCAGTACTTC
CASSPAPGGDKEQYF
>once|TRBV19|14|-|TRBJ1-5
TGTGCCAGTAATCTAGGAGATAGCAATCAGCCCCAGCATTTT
CASNLGDSNQPQHF
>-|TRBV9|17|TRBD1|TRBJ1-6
TGTGCCAGCAGCGTAACGACAGGGAGCTCCTATAATTCACCCCTCCACTTT
CASSVTTGSSYNSPLHF
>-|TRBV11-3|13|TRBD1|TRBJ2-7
TGTGCCAGCAGCGCGGGACAGGGCTACGAGCAGTACTTC
CASSAGQGYEQYF
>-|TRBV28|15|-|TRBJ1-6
TGTGCCAGCAGTGCACGCGGCGAGAACGGTTCACCCCTCCACTTT
CASSARGENGSPLHF
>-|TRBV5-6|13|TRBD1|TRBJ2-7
TGTGCCAGCAGCTTGACAGGGGGAATCGAGCAGTACTTC
CASSLTGGIEQYF
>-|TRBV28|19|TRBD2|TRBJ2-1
TGTGCCAGCGGATTTCCCGGGACTAGCGGGAGGACCTCCTACAATGAGCAGTTCTTC
CASGFPGTSGRTSYNEQFF
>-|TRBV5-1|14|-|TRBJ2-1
TGCGCCAGCAGCTCCCGGGACTTATACAATGAGCAGTTCTTC
CASSSRDLYNEQFF
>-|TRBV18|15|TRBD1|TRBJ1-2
TGTGCCAGCTCACCGACAGGGGCGCCGGACTATGGCTACACCTTC
CASSPTGAPDYGYTF
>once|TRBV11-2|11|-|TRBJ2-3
TGTGCCAGCAGCTCAACAGATACGCAGTATTTT
CASSSTDTQYF
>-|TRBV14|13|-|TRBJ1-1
TGTGCCAGCAGCCAAGCTAGGGGGACTGAAGCTTTCTTT
CASSQARGTEAFF
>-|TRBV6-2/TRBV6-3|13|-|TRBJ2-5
TGTGCCAGCAGTTCCCAAACAGGGGAGACCCAGTACTTC
CASSSQTGETQYF
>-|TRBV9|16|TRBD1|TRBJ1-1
TGTGCCAGCAGCGTAGCCTGGGACAGGGAGAACACTGAAGCTTTCTTT
CASSVAWDRENTEAFF
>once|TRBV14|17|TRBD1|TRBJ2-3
TGTGCCAGCAGCCCCTCTCGACAGGGGCGAGGGGTCGGGACGCAGTATTTT
CASSPSRQGRGVGTQYF
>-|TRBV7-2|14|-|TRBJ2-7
TGTGCCACCAGAACAGGGAGCACGGCCTACGAGCAGTACTTC
CATRTGSTAYEQYF
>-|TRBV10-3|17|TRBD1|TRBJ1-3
TGTGCCACCCGGGAAACAGGGGCCCGCATCTCTGGAAACACCATATATTTT
CATRETGARISGNTIYF
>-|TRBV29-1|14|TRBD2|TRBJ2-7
TGCAGCGCTAGGGAGCGGGGATCATCCTACGAGCAGTACTTC
CSARERGSSYEQYF
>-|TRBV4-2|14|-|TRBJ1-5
TGTGCCAGCAGCCAGGACAGTAGCAATCAGCCCCAGCATTTT
CASSQDSSNQPQHF
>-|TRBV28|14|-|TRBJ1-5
TGTGCCAGCAGTTTAGGGGCTTTAGGCCAGCCCCAGCATTTT
CASSLGALGQPQHF
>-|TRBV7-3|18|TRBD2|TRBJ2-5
TGTGCCAGCAGCTCGGGGACTAGCGGGAGATCGTTAGAAGAGACCCAGTACTTC
CASSSGTSGRSLEETQYF
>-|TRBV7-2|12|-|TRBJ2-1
TGTGCCAGCAGCTTTAGCTACAATGAGCAGTTCTTC
CASSFSYNEQFF
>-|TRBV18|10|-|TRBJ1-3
TGTGGGGGAGCCGGAAACACCATATATTTT
CGGAGNTIYF
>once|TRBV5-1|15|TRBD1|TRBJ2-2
TGCGCCAGCACCCTCGGACAGGCGAACACCGGGGAGCTGTTTTTT
CASTLGQANTGELFF
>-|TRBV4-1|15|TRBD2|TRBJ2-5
TGCGCCAGCAGCCCAACTAGCGGGAGGATGGAGACCCAGTACTTC
CASSPTSGRMETQYF
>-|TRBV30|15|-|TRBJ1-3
TGTGCCTGGAGTGTTGCAGTCAGCTCTGGAAACACCATATATTTT
CAWSVAVSSGNTIYF
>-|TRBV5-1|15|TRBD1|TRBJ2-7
TGCGCCAGCAGCTTGTGGACAGGGGCGATCTACGAGCAGTACTTC
CASSLWTGAIYEQYF
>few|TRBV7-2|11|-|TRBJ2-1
TGTGCCAGCAGCTTAGCCGGTGAGCAGTTCTTC
CASSLAGEQFF
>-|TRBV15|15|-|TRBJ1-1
TGTGCCACCAGCAGAGACAGGCTGGGTAACACTGAAGCTTTCTTT
CATSRDRLGNTEAFF
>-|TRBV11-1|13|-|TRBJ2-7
TGTGCCAGCAGCTCTTCCAGGGGAGGGGAGCAGTACTTC
CASSSSRGGEQYF
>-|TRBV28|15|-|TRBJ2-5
TGTGCCAGCAGTCAAGACAGGAGGTGGGTGGAGACCCAGTACTTC
CASSQDRRWVETQYF
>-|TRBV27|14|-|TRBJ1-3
TGTGCCAGCAGTATCAGCGGCTCTGGAAACACCATATATTTT
CASSISGSGNTIYF
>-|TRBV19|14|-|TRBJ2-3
TGTGCCAGTAAACCCAGCGGGAGCACAGATACGCAGTATTTT
CASKPSGSTDTQYF
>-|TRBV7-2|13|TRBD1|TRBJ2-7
TGTGCCAGCAGCCGGGACAGGCACTACGAGCAGTACTTC
CASSRDRHYEQYF
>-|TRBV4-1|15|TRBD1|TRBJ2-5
TGCGCCAGCAGCCAAGCCCTGACAGGGGTAGAGACCCAGTACTTC
CASSQALTGVETQYF
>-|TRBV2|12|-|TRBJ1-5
TGTGCCAGCAATCGCCTAAACCAGCCCCAGCATTTT
CASNRLNQPQHF
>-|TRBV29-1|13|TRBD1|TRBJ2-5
TGCAGCGTCAGAACAGGGGGCCAAGAGACCCAGTACTTC
CSVRTGGQETQYF
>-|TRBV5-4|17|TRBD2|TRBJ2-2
TGTGCCAGCAGCTCGTACGGGACTAGCGGAGGAACCGGGGAGCTGTTTTTT
CASSSYGTSGGTGELFF
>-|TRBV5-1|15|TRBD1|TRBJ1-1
TGCGCCAGCAGCTTAAGCGGCAGGGGGGACACTGAAGCTTTCTTT
CASSLSGRGDTEAFF
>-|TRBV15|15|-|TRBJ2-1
TGTGCCACCAGCAGAGGTCAGGCAGGGGGGAGTGAGCAGTTCTTC
CATSRGQAGGSEQFF
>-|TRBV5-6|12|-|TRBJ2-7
TGTGCCAGCAGCTTTTCAGGAGGGCTAGAGTACTTC
CASSFSGGLEYF